This record looks at one T cell receptor (beta chain) sequence and its context. Its antigen is not known. This record belongs to a study of shared clonotypes between healthy human individuals. Study conclusions and caveats: It was the few donors that limited the genetic and exposure-history diversity represented. Memory subsets generally showed smaller estimated richness than naive subsets did. An anticipated effect of sequencing depth on clonotype sharing among donors was recognized.

An approximately 210 ng quantity of DNA, 30,000 to 35,000 T cell genomes, went into the sorted-subset replicate PCRs. Measured with immunoSEQ multiplex PCR; TCRdb has only the in-frame clones, and not every one. The sample holds millions of clones; 85% to 95% are singletons and the top ten take roughly 1%. Naive CD8 cells lacked CD45RO, underwent positive selection for CCR7 and left out terminally differentiated effector memory CD45RA+ cells. Per the germline V gene, CDR1 is SGHDN and CDR2 is FVKESK. The CDR3 loop spans 15 amino acids. The trim removed 0 bases at V and 3 bases at J, leaving 4 bases unmatched.

The specimen was naive CD8+ T cells sorted from blood. The chain has TRBV14 and TRBJ2-7; 8 nucleotides align to TRBD2. The TCR was taken from a man younger than 35 in good health. The CDR3 DNA sequence: TGTGCCAGCAGCCAAGATAGCGGGACTGACTACGAGCAGTACTTC. This translates into CASSQDSGTDYEQYF.